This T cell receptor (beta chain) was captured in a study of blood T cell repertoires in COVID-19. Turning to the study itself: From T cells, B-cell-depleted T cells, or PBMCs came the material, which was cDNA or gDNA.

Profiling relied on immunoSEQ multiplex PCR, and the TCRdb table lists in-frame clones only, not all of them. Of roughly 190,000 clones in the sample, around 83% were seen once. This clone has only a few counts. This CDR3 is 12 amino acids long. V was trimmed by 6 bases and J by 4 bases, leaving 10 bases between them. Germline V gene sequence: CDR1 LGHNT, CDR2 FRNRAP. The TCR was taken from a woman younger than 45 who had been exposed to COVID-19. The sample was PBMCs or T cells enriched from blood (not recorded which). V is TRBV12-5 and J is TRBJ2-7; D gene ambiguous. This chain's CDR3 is CASGPTEYEQYF. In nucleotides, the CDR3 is TGTGCTAGTGGACCCACGGAGTACGAGCAGTACTTC.